The 20 T cell receptor beta chains presented below share a single source sample, sequenced in a study of metastatic and nonmetastatic thyroid tumors. Treatment of any kind had been given to no patient before thyroid surgery. Through MiXCR, TCRdb re-clonotyped the PCR reads. The repertoire holds approximately 23,000 clones, 20% to 25% seen once, with 60% to 80% in the top ten. Source material: blood. Receptor source: a male donor with papillary thyroid cancer or a benign thyroid nodule (not recorded which). Some clones in this sample may be carry-over from other donors' samples.

In regard to this clone: A read error may be the cause here, since a much bigger clone is one base away. The genes are TRBV9 and TRBJ2-1; D unclear. CDR3 length equals 15 residues. Trimming shortened V by 4 bases and J by 8 bases, and 19 bases separated the two germline ends. Germline CDR1 reads SGDLS; CDR2 reads YYNGEE. This CDR3 is CASSSSVGHRDEQFF. The CDR3 DNA is TGTGCCAGCAGCTCCTCCGTAGGCCATCGGGATGAGCAGTTCTTC.

This clone has a count of ten or more. The genes are TRBV5-1 and TRBJ2-3; 7 bases are a match to TRBD2. The CDR3 runs 15 residues. J lost 0 bases, V lost 6 bases, and 7 bases had no gene match. Germline values: CDR1 SGHRS, CDR2 YFSETQ. The CDR3 DNA follows: TGCGCCAGCATCCCTGGGGGGGGTAGCACAGATACGCAGTATTTT. Translating gives CASIPGGGSTDTQYF.

In its sample, this clone was seen a few times. V and J are TRBV28 and TRBJ1-5; D is unclear. Germline CDR1 is MDHEN and CDR2 is SYDVKM. Trimming shortened V by 3 bases and J by 3 bases, and 6 bases separated the two germline ends. The CDR3 has 13 amino acids. The CDR3 loop reads CASSFPPNQPQHF. The CDR3 nucleotides are TGTGCCAGCAGTTTCCCACCCAATCAGCCCCAGCATTTT.

This clone was picked up many times. This chain joins TRBV7-6 and TRBJ1-5; D unclear. The CDR3 sequence is 13 residues long. V was pared by 5 bases and J by 0 bases, with 5 bases between. The germline V gene has CDR1 SGHVS and CDR2 FNYEAQ. Written as DNA, the CDR3 is TGTGCCAGCAGCCGTTTTAGCAATCAGCCCCAGCATTTT. Translating gives CASSRFSNQPQHF.

This clone was detected only a few times. The rearrangement uses TRBV6-1 and TRBJ1-6; 7 bases fit TRBD1. Germline lookup yields CDR1 MNHNS and CDR2 SASEGT. The CDR3 consists of 15 residues. The V segment lost 7 bases and the J segment 6 bases; nucleotides outside the gene matches: 9. In nucleotides, the CDR3 is TGTGCCAGCACTCCCACGGGACAGACTAATTCACCCCTCCACTTT. This translates into CASTPTGQTNSPLHF.

This clone was seen many times. The chain recombines TRBV5-1 with TRBJ2-7; TRBD1 might be the D (6 bases). CDR3 size: 16 residues. Trimming shortened V by 1 base and J by 0 bases, and 14 bases separated the two germline ends. Germline lookup yields CDR1 SGHRS and CDR2 YFSETQ. This chain's CDR3 is CASSLNSGVGSYEQYF. The CDR3 DNA follows: TGCGCCAGCAGCTTGAATTCAGGGGTGGGCTCCTACGAGCAGTACTTC.

Many counts were recorded for this clone. CDR3: CASSYGVSGNTIYF. For the CDR3, the DNA is TGCGCCAGCAGCTATGGGGTCTCTGGAAACACCATATATTTT. The J gene is TRBJ1-3, the V gene TRBV5-1; no definite D call. The CDR3 contains 14 residues. V dropped 3 bases and J dropped 0 bases, with 7 bases sitting between them. In germline, CDR1 is SGHRS, CDR2 YFSETQ.

This clone was observed many times. This chain connects TRBV6-4 to TRBJ2-3; D perhaps matches TRBD2 (6 bases). The germline V gene encodes CDR1 MRHNA and CDR2 SNTAGT. Trimming removed 6 bases at V and 2 bases at J, with 15 bases between. This CDR3 is 15 amino acids long. The CDR3 DNA is TGTGCCAGCAGCGACGAAGCGGGCAACACAGATACGCAGTATTTT. Translated, it gives CASSDEAGNTDTQYF.

The V call is TRBV20-1, the J call TRBJ2-3; 7 bases align to TRBD2. V dropped 0 bases and J dropped 4; count of bases not matched to a gene: 4. Germline V gives CDR1 DFQATT, CDR2 SNEGSKA (reference sequence). The CDR3 runs 14 residues. The CDR3 nucleotides read TGCAGTGCTAGAGAGGGGAGGGAGGCAGATACGCAGTATTTT. As protein: CSAREGREADTQYF.

The chain combines TRBV27 with TRBJ2-4; no clear D gene. Deletions cut 7 bases from V and 7 bases from J, with 23 bases between. Germline V lookup: CDR1 MNHEY, CDR2 SMNVEV (reference sequence). The CDR3 covers 16 residues. CDR3 DNA sequence: TGTGCCAGCAAAGCACAAAGTTCCGGCGGTTGGAACATTCAGTACTTC. Its translation: CASKAQSSGGWNIQYF.

This clone showed up just a few times. The chain employs TRBV15 and TRBJ1-2; D is possibly TRBD1 (5 bases). The CDR3 totals 14 residues. Germline loops: CDR1 LNHNV, CDR2 YYDKDF (reference sequence). Trimming stripped 3 bases from V and 6 bases from J, with 14 bases between. In DNA, the CDR3 is TGTGCCACCAGCAGGGGGGTGATGGCGGATGGCTACACCTTC. Translated: CATSRGVMADGYTF. Full variable domain (outside the CDR3, taken from reference TRBV15 and TRBJ1-2): DAMVIQNPRYQVTQFGKPVTLSCSQTLNHNVMYWYQQKSSQAPKLLFHYYDKDFNNEADTPDNFQSRRPNTSFCFLDIRSPGLGDTAMYLCATSRGVMADGYTFGSGTRLTVV.

This clone was picked up many times. V gene TRBV15 combines with J gene TRBJ2-7; D perhaps matches TRBD2 (5 bases). The CDR3 is 13 amino acids. The germline V and J ends were trimmed by 1 base and 7 bases, with 11 bases remaining between them. Looked up from germline, CDR1 is LNHNV and CDR2 is YYDKDF (reference sequence). CDR3 sequence: CATSRVLSGEQYF. Here the CDR3 DNA reads TGTGCCACCAGCAGAGTGTTGTCGGGGGAGCAGTACTTC. Using reference TRBV15 and TRBJ2-7 for the parts outside the CDR3, the full variable domain is DAMVIQNPRYQVTQFGKPVTLSCSQTLNHNVMYWYQQKSSQAPKLLFHYYDKDFNNEADTPDNFQSRRPNTSFCFLDIRSPGLGDTAMYLCATSRVLSGEQYFGPGTRLTVT.

This sequence joins TRBV11-2 and TRBJ2-7; possible D gene TRBD2, 5 bases. The length of the CDR3 is 14 residues. Trimming left V 1 base short and J 2 bases short, with 9 bases between. Per germline, CDR1 SGHAT and CDR2 FQNNGV. The CDR3 nucleotides read TGTGCCAGCAGCTTAGCCCGGGGAGCCTACGAGCAGTACTTC. This encodes CASSLARGAYEQYF.

This clone occurred many times. The gene calls are TRBV13 and TRBJ2-5; D is undetermined. V lost 4 bases to trimming and J lost 2 bases, with 17 bases between them. Germline values: CDR1 PRHDT, CDR2 FYEKMQ (reference sequence). CDR3 length: 16 residues. CDR3 residues: CASSSSDGGSQETQYF. CDR3 DNA: TGTGCCAGCAGCTCCTCCGATGGTGGCAGTCAAGAGACCCAGTACTTC. The whole variable domain, filled in from reference TRBV13 and TRBJ2-5, reads AAGVIQSPRHLIKEKRETATLKCYPIPRHDTVYWYQQGPGQDPQFLISFYEKMQSDKGSIPDRFSAQQFSDYHSELNMSSLELGDSALYFCASSSSDGGSQETQYFGPGTRLLVL.

This clone came up many times. The chain uses TRBV19 and TRBJ1-1, with D uncertain. V lost 5 bases, J lost 1 base, and 14 bases lay in between. The CDR3 totals 15 residues. Looked up from germline, CDR1 is LNHDA and CDR2 is SQIVND (reference sequence). The CDR3 sequence is CASSPRTATNTEAFF. In nucleotides, the CDR3 is TGTGCCAGTAGTCCCCGGACGGCGACGAACACTGAAGCTTTCTTT. The whole variable domain, remainder taken from reference TRBV19 and TRBJ1-1, is DGGITQSPKYLFRKEGQNVTLSCEQNLNHDAMYWYRQDPGQGLRLIYYSQIVNDFQKGDIAEGYSVSREKKESFPLTVTSAQKNPTAFYLCASSPRTATNTEAFFGQGTRLTVV.

This clone was detected a few times. A much larger clone sits a single nucleotide away, making a read error possible. The chain carries TRBV19 and TRBJ2-7; D unresolved. The germline gives CDR1 LNHDA, CDR2 SQIVND (reference sequence). This CDR3 comprises 13 residues. DNA for the CDR3: TGTGCCAGTAGTACAACCCTACGTTGTGAGCAGCACTTC. Residues: CASSTTLRCEQHF.

The sample holds a few counts of this clone. Possible read error: a much larger clone is one base away. This same CDR3 is encoded by further DNA sequences in the sample. V and J are TRBV27 and TRBJ1-6; perhaps TRBD1 as D (5 bases). CDR1 MNHEY and CDR2 SMNVEV come from the germline V gene (reference sequence). The CDR3 contains 15 residues. CDR3 protein: CASSLGPAFNSPLHF. The DNA for the CDR3 is TGTGCCAGCAGCTTGGGGCCAGCATTTAATTCACCCCTCCACTTC.

V is TRBV18 and J is TRBJ1-2; D is uncertain. Germline V lookup: CDR1 KGHSH, CDR2 LQKENI. Between the trimmed V and J ends, which lost 3 bases and 2 bases, there was a span of 10 bases. This CDR3 has 14 amino acids. CDR3: CASSPWPENYGYTF. For the CDR3, the DNA is TGTGCCAGCTCACCCTGGCCCGAGAACTATGGCTACACCTTC. The whole variable domain, filled in from reference TRBV18 and TRBJ1-2, reads NAGVMQNPRHLVRRRGQEARLRCSPMKGHSHVYWYRQLPEEGLKFMVYLQKENIIDESGMPKERFSAEFPKEGPSILRIQQVVRGDSAAYFCASSPWPENYGYTFGSGTRLTVV.

The J gene is TRBJ2-5, the V gene TRBV20-1, with D perhaps matching TRBD1 (5 bases). The CDR3 has 14 amino acids. V lost 1 base to trimming and J lost 5 bases, with 14 bases between them. CDR1 is DFQATT, CDR2 SNEGSKA, per germline (reference sequence). The CDR3 here is CSARAAGIGETQYF. The DNA of the CDR3 is TGCAGTGCTAGAGCGGCAGGGATAGGGGAGACCCAGTACTTC.

This clone is large by share. The chain uses TRBV28 and TRBJ2-3; D not resolved. The CDR3 has 14 residues. V gave up 3 bases and J gave up 0 bases, with 7 bases separating them. Germline V CDR1 and CDR2: MDHEN, SYDVKM. This CDR3 reads CASSLEPSTDTQYF. For the CDR3, the DNA is TGTGCCAGCAGTTTGGAGCCGAGCACAGATACGCAGTATTTT.